A single sample gave rise to the 8 T cell receptor beta chains below, sequenced in a study of T cell responses to AZD1222 COVID-19 vaccine. Generated by immunoSEQ multiplex PCR, the TCRdb table keeps only in-frame clones and is missing some. Of about 270,000 clones listed, 90% to 95% are singletons. The sample here was peripheral blood, taken 28 days after the second AZD1222 dose. Receptor source: an adult who received the AZD1222 COVID-19 vaccine.

V gene TRBV11-2 combines with J gene TRBJ2-7; tentatively, D is TRBD1 (5 bases). This CDR3 spans 13 amino acids. The germline V and J ends were trimmed by 1 base and 7 bases, with 11 bases remaining between them. Germline assignment: CDR1 SGHAT and CDR2 FQNNGV. The CDR3 DNA reads as TGTGCCAGCAGCTTAGCCAGGGTCAAAGAGCAGTACTTC. This encodes CASSLARVKEQYF.

V is TRBV5-1 and J is TRBJ1-1; D perhaps matches TRBD1 (5 bases). The V gene's germline CDR1 is SGHRS and CDR2 YFSETQ. The V end was cut by 3 bases, the J end by 5 bases, with 8 bases between. CDR3 length: 12 amino acids. The CDR3 bases are TGCGCCAGCAGCTGGGGCAGAACTGAAGCTTTCTTT. Its translation is CASSWGRTEAFF.

This chain connects TRBV10-2 to TRBJ2-7; 8 bases are a match to TRBD2. CDR1 is WSHSY, CDR2 SAAADI, per germline. The junction had 9 bases not matched to a gene; V was cut back by 3 bases and J by 5 bases. The CDR3 sequence is 15 residues long. The CDR3 sequence: CASSDRTSWSNEQYF. As DNA, the CDR3 is TGCGCCAGCAGTGATCGGACTAGCTGGTCCAACGAGCAGTACTTC.

The chain combines TRBV6-5 with TRBJ2-5; TRBD2 might be the D (6 bases). Trimming shortened V by 2 bases and J by 6 bases, and 10 bases separated the two germline ends. This CDR3 region has 13 residues. Germline V gene data show CDR1 as MNHEY and CDR2 as SVGAGI. In DNA, the CDR3 is TGTGCCAGCAGTTACCCCGGGAGTCAGACCCAGTACTTC. It codes for CASSYPGSQTQYF.

V usage is TRBV6-2 or TRBV6-3 and J usage is TRBJ2-2; D might be TRBD1 or TRBD2, each matching 5 bases. The CDR3 is 18 amino acids. Germline lookup yields CDR1 MNHEY and CDR2 SVGEGT. V was cut by 5 bases and J by 7 bases, with 26 bases left in between. CDR3 protein: CASSPGPRTGERVGELFF. The CDR3 DNA follows: TGTGCCAGCAGTCCGGGACCTCGGACTGGGGAGCGTGTCGGGGAGCTGTTTTTT.

This sequence joins TRBV28 and TRBJ1-5; the match to TRBD1 covers 7 bases. Germline trimming cut 3 bases from V and 7 bases from J; bases unmatched to any gene: 6. Germline V gene sequence: CDR1 MDHEN, CDR2 SYDVKM. The CDR3 length is 14 residues. The CDR3 loop reads CASSFGQGDQPQHF. CDR3 sequence (DNA): TGTGCCAGCAGTTTTGGGCAGGGGGACCAGCCCCAGCATTTT.

The chain carries TRBV2 and TRBJ1-1, with 8 bases lining up with TRBD1. The CDR3 is made up of 13 amino acids. With 9 bases clipped from V and 0 bases from J, the junction kept 3 bases outside the gene matches. Per the germline V gene, CDR1 is SNHLY and CDR2 is FYNNEI. In DNA, the CDR3 is TGTGCCAGAAGGACAGGGTTGAACACTGAAGCTTTCTTT. This gives the protein CARRTGLNTEAFF. The full variable domain, rest sourced from reference TRBV2 and TRBJ1-1, is EPEVTQTPSHQVTQMGQEVILRCVPISNHLYFYWYRQILGQKVEFLVSFYNNEISEKSEIFDDQFSVERPDGSNFTLKIRSTKLEDSAMYFCARRTGLNTEAFFGQGTRLTVV.

The chain links TRBV18 to TRBJ2-2, with a possible D match to TRBD1 (6 bases). Germline V gene data show CDR1 as KGHSH and CDR2 as LQKENI. The CDR3 spans 17 residues. V was clipped by 0 bases and J by 6 bases, with 17 bases between them. CDR3: CASSPPGNRAAAGELFF. CDR3 in DNA: TGTGCCAGCTCACCACCGGGGAACAGGGCGGCGGCCGGGGAGCTGTTTTTT.